This T cell receptor (beta chain) was sequenced in a study of T-cell reconstitution after alpha-beta-depleted transplantation in children. The V gene's germline CDR1 is DFQATT and CDR2 SNEGSKA (reference sequence). Trimming shortened V by 3 bases and J by 6 bases, and 9 bases separated the two germline ends. The CDR3 consists of 12 residues. Molecular barcoding with unique molecular identifiers was used for the TCRbeta library. TCRdb re-derived calls from the PCR reads in MiXCR, one entry per CDR3 protein. The profile shows 400,000 to 500,000 distinct CDR3 sequences, approximately 10% of them singletons.

This TCR came from a human donor who donated a stem cell graft to a child with acute myeloid leukemia. Here the sequenced sample was PBMCs from the stem cell graft donor, taken from the stem cell graft. V usage is TRBV20-1 and J usage is TRBJ1-5; D unresolved. The CDR3 spells CSASRTSQPQHF. In nucleotides, the CDR3 is TGCAGTGCTAGTCGGACTTCTCAGCCCCAGCATTTT.